The 5 T cell receptor beta chains below were found in one sample sequenced in a study of Ad26.COV2.S vaccination and SARS-CoV-2 variants (dated by TCRdb to 2020 to 2022). The sample's treatment or condition label, decoded: 15 to 20 received Ad26.COV2.S at low or high dose, single or two shots; several received placebo; per-sample allocation not given. Repertoires of vaccine and placebo recipients were sequenced from samples taken on day 63 after the first injection. The library came from the immunoSEQ multiplex PCR assay. In TCRdb, the immuneACCESS table is reduced to in-frame sequences with V and J assigned. These tables do not hold every clone; where another copy was compared, an unresolved V gene accounts for under half, and the others remain unexplained. In all, the sample holds around 320,000 clones, and roughly 84% of those were seen once. Of the sample, 1.9% is held by the ten largest clones.

Sequenced here: peripheral blood, sampled in a trial of Ad26.COV2.S vaccine versus placebo. The receptors stem from a person aged 18-65 years who received the Ad26.COV2.S COVID-19 vaccine or a placebo.

The gene calls are TRBV9 and TRBJ2-7, with D perhaps assigned TRBD1 or TRBD2 (5 bases each). V was cut by 0 bases and J by 6 bases, with 10 bases left in between. The CDR3 runs 13 residues. Per the germline V gene, CDR1 is SGDLS and CDR2 is YYNGEE. CDR3 nucleotides: TGTGCCAGCAGCGTAGACGGGACCGGCGAGCAGTACTTC. Amino acid sequence: CASSVDGTGEQYF.

The chain is built from TRBV4-3 and TRBJ1-5; TRBD1 might be the D (5 bases). The ends were cut back, 0 bases at V and 6 bases at J, with 12 bases in the middle. The CDR3 is made up of 15 amino acids. Germline-derived CDR1 and CDR2 are LGHNA and YSLEER. As DNA, the CDR3 is TGCGCCAGCAGCCAAGATAGGGCAGGGACTCAGCCCCAGCATTTT. Amino acids: CASSQDRAGTQPQHF.

The chain joins TRBV5-1 to TRBJ2-5, with TRBD2 as a possible D gene (6 bases). The CDR3 is 14 residues long. Germline lookup yields CDR1 SGHRS and CDR2 YFSETQ. V gave up 2 bases and J gave up 4 bases, with 12 bases separating them. CDR3 bases: TGCGCCAGCAGCTTCACCCCGGGGGTAGAGACCCAGTACTTC. This gives the protein CASSFTPGVETQYF.

The rearrangement links TRBV7-2 to TRBJ1-1, with D unclear. In germline, CDR1 is SGHTA, CDR2 FQGNSA. Trimming stripped 6 bases from V and 9 bases from J, with 14 bases between. The length of the CDR3 is 12 residues. CDR3 sequence reads: CASSRRQGKAFF. CDR3 sequence (DNA): TGTGCCAGCAGTCGCAGGCAAGGTAAAGCTTTCTTT.

A single count supports this clone. The J gene is TRBJ2-5, the V gene TRBV28, with unresolved D. Trimming took 6 bases from V and 5 from J, leaving 4 bases between them. Germline V lookup: CDR1 MDHEN, CDR2 SYDVKM. The CDR3 has 10 amino acids. Written as DNA, the CDR3 is TGTGCCAGCAGGGGGGAGACCCAGTACTTC. Translated: CASRGETQYF. The full variable domain, completed using reference TRBV28 and TRBJ2-5, is DVKVTQSSRYLVKRTGEKVFLECVQDMDHENMFWYRQDPGLGLRLIYFSYDVKMKEKGDIPEGYSVSREKKERFSLILESASTNQTSMYLCASRGETQYFGPGTRLLVL.